Below are 3 T cell receptor beta chains sequenced from a single sample in a study of shared clonotypes between healthy human individuals. TCRdb keeps only in-frame clones here, not all; method: immunoSEQ multiplex PCR. Among 110,000 or so clones listed, approximately 70% were seen once. Sequenced material: memory CD8+ T cells sorted from blood. The sample's subset: CD45RO+ cells pooled with CCR7-negative TemRA cells. All receptors come from a woman aged 25 to 39 in good health.

As to this clone: This specimen includes other DNA sequences encoding the same CDR3. This chain joins TRBV7-9 and TRBJ2-5; 7 nucleotides align to TRBD1. Judging by the DNA end, TRBJ2-7 fits better; the J call may be wrong. Germline V gene data show CDR1 as SEHNR and CDR2 as FQNEAQ (reference sequence). The CDR3 loop spans 13 amino acids. The CDR3 sequence is CASSFGDSYEQYF. For the CDR3, the DNA is TGTGCCAGCAGCTTTGGGGACAGCTACGAGCAGTACTTC.

V and J are TRBV29-1 and TRBJ2-5; 8 bases fit TRBD2. Trimming took 6 bases from V and 2 from J; bases not matched to a gene: 5. Germline V gene data show CDR1 as SQVTM and CDR2 as ANQGSEA. This CDR3 has 13 residues. CDR3 amino acids: CSVSGTRQETQYF. The CDR3 DNA is TGCAGCGTCTCTGGGACTAGGCAAGAGACCCAGTACTTC.

This clone was seen only a few times. The chain joins TRBV13 to TRBJ2-7; D unresolved. Germline-derived CDR1 and CDR2 are PRHDT and FYEKMQ (reference sequence). Between the trimmed V and J ends, which lost 5 bases and 5 bases, there was a span of 16 bases. This CDR3 is built from 14 residues. The CDR3 DNA reads as TGTGCCAGCAGCAGAGAGGAGATCCCCCACGAGCAGTACTTC. Encoded protein: CASSREEIPHEQYF.